Detailed here is one T cell receptor (beta chain). The antigen is not known. These data are taken from a study of T cell responses to AZD1222 COVID-19 vaccine. Clones were read by immunoSEQ multiplex PCR, and TCRdb kept only the in-frame ones, dropping some. The table includes fewer than 300,000 clones, more than 80% detected once. This CDR3 comprises 14 residues. From germline, CDR1 is SGHNT and CDR2 YYREEE (reference sequence). V lost 6 bases to trimming and J lost 8 bases, with 18 bases between them. Whole-study findings and limits: Seropositive at baseline were only six or seven AZD1222 recipients.

The input for sequencing was peripheral blood, taken on day 0 of AZD1222 vaccination. This sequence originates from an adult in good health. The J gene is TRBJ2-1, the V gene TRBV5-4; tentative D call: TRBD2 (5 bases). The CDR3 is CASTSEVSLDEQFF. DNA of the CDR3: TGTGCCAGCACCTCGGAGGTTAGCTTGGATGAGCAGTTCTTC.